This T cell receptor beta chain was recovered during a study of blood T cell repertoires in COVID-19. Whole-study context: COVID-19 samples from acute and convalescent phases originated in the United States, Italy and Spain.

Trimming shortened V by 1 base and J by 3 bases, and 11 bases separated the two germline ends. Germline V gene sequence: CDR1 MGHRA, CDR2 YSYEKL. The CDR3 is 15 residues long. Sequenced by immunoSEQ multiplex PCR; TCRdb stores in-frame clones only, minus some. The sample gives 180,000 or so clones, 65% to 85% of which show up once; less than 3% is in the top ten. Material for sequencing was peripheral blood. This sequence originates from a human donor with acute or convalescent COVID-19. The donor label of this sample is uncertain. The V call is TRBV4-1, the J call TRBJ2-3, with a weak D call TRBD2 (5 bases). The CDR3 DNA reads TGCGCCAGCAGCCAAGTCTCGGGGAAGACAGATACGCAGTATTTT. Residues: CASSQVSGKTDTQYF.